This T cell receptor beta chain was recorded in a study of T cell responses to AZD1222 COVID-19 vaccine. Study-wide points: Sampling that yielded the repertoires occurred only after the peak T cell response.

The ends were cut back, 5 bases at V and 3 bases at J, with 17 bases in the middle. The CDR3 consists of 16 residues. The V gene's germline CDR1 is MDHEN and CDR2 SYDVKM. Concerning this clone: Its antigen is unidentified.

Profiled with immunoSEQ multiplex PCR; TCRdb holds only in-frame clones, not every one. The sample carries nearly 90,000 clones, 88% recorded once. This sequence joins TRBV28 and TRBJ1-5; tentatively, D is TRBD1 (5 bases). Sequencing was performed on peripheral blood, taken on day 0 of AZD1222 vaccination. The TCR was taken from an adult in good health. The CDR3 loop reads CASSIPPDSFNQPQHF. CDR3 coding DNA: TGTGCCAGCAGTATTCCCCCTGACAGCTTCAATCAGCCCCAGCATTTT.